The clone carrying this T cell receptor (beta chain) was seen ten or more times. The antigen remains undetermined. These data belong to a study of T-cell memory formation after mild COVID-19. V shed 1 base and J 4 bases; nucleotides not matched to a gene: 2. The germline V gene encodes CDR1 LGHNA and CDR2 YNFKEQ. The CDR3 runs 15 residues. The study, taken as a whole, reports: Most CD4+ clones that shrank were in CM and EM, while CD8+ ones turned up in EMRA. There were some responding clones in pre-infection memory, which suggested that cross-reactive memory had joined.

TCRdb itself ran the 5' RACE reads through MiXCR, one entry per CDR3 protein. The sample holds 250,000 to 350,000 distinct CDR3 sequences, roughly 13% seen once. The receptor was isolated from a man in his late teens or twenties who had mild COVID-19 (a few samples of this study predate the infection). Cell type and time point are not known. The chain joins TRBV4-2 to TRBJ2-3, with 10 bases aligning to TRBD2. The sequenced sample was PBMCs or a T cell subset sorted from them (not recorded which). Here the CDR3 DNA reads TGTGCCAGCAGCCAAGGGAGCGGGGGGGCAGATACGCAGTATTTT. This encodes CASSQGSGGADTQYF.